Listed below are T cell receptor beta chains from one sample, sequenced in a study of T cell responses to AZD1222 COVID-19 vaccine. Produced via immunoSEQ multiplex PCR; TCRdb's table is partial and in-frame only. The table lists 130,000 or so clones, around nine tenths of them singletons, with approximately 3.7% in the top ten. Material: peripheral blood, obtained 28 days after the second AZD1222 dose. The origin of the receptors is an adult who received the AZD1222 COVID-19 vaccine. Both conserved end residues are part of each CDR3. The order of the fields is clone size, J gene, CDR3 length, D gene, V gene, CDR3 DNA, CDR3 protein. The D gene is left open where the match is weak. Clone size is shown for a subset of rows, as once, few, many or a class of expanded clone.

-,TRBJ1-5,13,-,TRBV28,TGTGCCAGCAGTTACCAGGGCAATCAGCCCCAGCATTTT,CASSYQGNQPQHF
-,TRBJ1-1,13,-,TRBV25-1,TGTGCCAGCAGTGGGTGGGACCTTCTTGAAGCTTTCTTT,CASSGWDLLEAFF
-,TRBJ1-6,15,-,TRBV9,TGTGCCAGCAGCGTAGTACCGGGGCGTAATTCACCCCTCCACTTT,CASSVVPGRNSPLHF
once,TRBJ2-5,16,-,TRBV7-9,TGTGCCAGCGGGGAAAGGCCCGGACAGCAGCAAGAGACCCAGTACTTC,CASGERPGQQQETQYF
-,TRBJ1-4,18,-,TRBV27,TGTGCCAGCAGTGCAACTATGGGGTACAGGGAGGCTAATGAAAAACTGTTTTTT,CASSATMGYREANEKLFF
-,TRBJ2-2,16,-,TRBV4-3,TGCGCCAGCAGCCAAGGTGGACAACCGAACACCGGGGAGCTGTTTTTT,CASSQGGQPNTGELFF
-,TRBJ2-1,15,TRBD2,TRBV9,TGTGCCAGCAGCTTTAGCGGGAGGTCCTACAATGAGCAGTTCTTC,CASSFSGRSYNEQFF
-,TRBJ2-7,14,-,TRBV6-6,TGTGCCAGCAGCCACGTTTCCACAGGGCGCGAGCAGTACTTC,CASSHVSTGREQYF
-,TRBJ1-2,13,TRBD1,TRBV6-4,TGTGCCAGCAGTGAGTACAGGGGGACCGGCTACACCTTC,CASSEYRGTGYTF
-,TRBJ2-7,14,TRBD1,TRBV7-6,TGTGCCAGCAGCTTAGGGGGGACAGTCTACGAGCAGTACTTC,CASSLGGTVYEQYF
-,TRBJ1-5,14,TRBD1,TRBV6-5,TGTGCCAGCAAAAAAGACAGGGCGGGTCAGCCCCAGCATTTT,CASKKDRAGQPQHF
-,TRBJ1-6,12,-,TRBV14,TGTGCCAGCAGCCTTATCCATTCACCCCTCCACTTT,CASSLIHSPLHF
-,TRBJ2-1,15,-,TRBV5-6,TGTGCCAGCTCCCGACGGGGAAACACCTACAATGAGCAGTTCTTC,CASSRRGNTYNEQFF
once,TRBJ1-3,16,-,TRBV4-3,TGCGCCAGCAGCCAATTACCCACCGACTCTGGAAACACCATATATTTT,CASSQLPTDSGNTIYF
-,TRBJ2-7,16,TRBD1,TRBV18,TGTGCCAGCTCACCTAGTGGGACAGGAGTATTACTTGAGCAGTACTTC,CASSPSGTGVLLEQYF
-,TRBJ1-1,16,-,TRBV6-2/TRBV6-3,TGTGCCAGCAGCCGAGCTTTGAACCCTCTGAACACTGAAGCTTTCTTT,CASSRALNPLNTEAFF
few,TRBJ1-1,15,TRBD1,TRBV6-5,TGTGCCAGCAGCTCTAGGGTGGGACAGGGCCGTGAAGCTTTCTTT,CASSSRVGQGREAFF
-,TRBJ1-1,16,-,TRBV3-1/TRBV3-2,TGTGCCAGCAGCCAAGATCCCCCAGCCATGAACACTGAAGCTTTCTTT,CASSQDPPAMNTEAFF
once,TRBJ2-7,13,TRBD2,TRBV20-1,TGCAGTGCTAGTTTCGGGGGGATCTACGAGCAGTACTTC,CSASFGGIYEQYF
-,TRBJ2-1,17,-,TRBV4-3,TGCGCCAGCAGCCAAGATCGTTCGGGGACTCCCATAAATGAGCAGTTCTTC,CASSQDRSGTPINEQFF
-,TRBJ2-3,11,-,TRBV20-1,TGCAGTGCTAGAAGGTCAGATACGCAGTATTTT,CSARRSDTQYF
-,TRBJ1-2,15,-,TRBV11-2,TGTGCCACGGGCGGCCGGGCCTACTCTCGAGATGGCTACACCTTC,CATGGRAYSRDGYTF
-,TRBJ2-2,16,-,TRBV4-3,TGCGCCAGCAGCCAGCGGAAAGGGCCCTACACCGGGGAGCTGTTTTTT,CASSQRKGPYTGELFF
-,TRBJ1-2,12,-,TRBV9,TGTGCCAGCAGCCCGCCTAACTATGGCTACACCTTC,CASSPPNYGYTF
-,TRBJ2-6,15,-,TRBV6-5,TGTGCCAGCAACGGTCGTACAGCCGGGGCCAACGTCCTGACTTTC,CASNGRTAGANVLTF
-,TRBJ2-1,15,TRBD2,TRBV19,TGTGCCAGTAGTACCACCGGGACTAGTAGAAATGAGCAGTTCTTC,CASSTTGTSRNEQFF
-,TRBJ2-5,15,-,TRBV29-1,TGCAGCGTTGAAGATCGCGTCGGAGAAGAAGAGACCCAGTACTTC,CSVEDRVGEEETQYF
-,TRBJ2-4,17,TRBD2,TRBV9,TGTGCCAGCAGCCGCATCGGACTAGCGGGGCCGCAAAACATTCAGTACTTC,CASSRIGLAGPQNIQYF
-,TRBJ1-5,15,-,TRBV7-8,TGTGCCAGCAGCTTAGCGAATGGGGGGGATCAGCCCCAGCATTTT,CASSLANGGDQPQHF
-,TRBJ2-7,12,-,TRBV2,TGTGCCAGCAGACGCGCGATCTACGAGCAGTACTTC,CASRRAIYEQYF
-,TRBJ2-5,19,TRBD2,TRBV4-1,TGCGCCAGCAGCCATCCCGGACTAGCGGGGGGGCCCCAGCGGGAGACCCAGTACTTC,CASSHPGLAGGPQRETQYF
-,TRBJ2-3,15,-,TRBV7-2,TGTGCCAGCAGCTTCGGCTACCTTGTGTCAGATACGCAGTATTTT,CASSFGYLVSDTQYF
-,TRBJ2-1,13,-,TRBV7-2,TGTGCCAGCAGCTTAGTCTTGGCATGGGAGCAGTTCTTC,CASSLVLAWEQFF
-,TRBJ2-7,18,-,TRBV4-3,TGCGCCAGCAGCCACGGCTTGCGCGGGACGGGTGAGACCTACGAGCAGTACTTC,CASSHGLRGTGETYEQYF
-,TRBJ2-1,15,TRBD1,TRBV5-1,TGCGCCAGCAGCCTGGGACAGGGGTTCGGCAATGAGCAGTTCTTC,CASSLGQGFGNEQFF
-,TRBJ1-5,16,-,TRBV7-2,TGTGCCAGCAGCTTAGCCGGGACGGGAACTTATCAGCCCCAGCATTTT,CASSLAGTGTYQPQHF
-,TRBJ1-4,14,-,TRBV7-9,TGTGCCAGCAGCTTAGGACGTAATAATGAAAAACTGTTTTTT,CASSLGRNNEKLFF
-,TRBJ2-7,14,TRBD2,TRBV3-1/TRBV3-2,TGTGCCAGCAGCCCGGGACTAGCGGAATACGAGCAGTACTTC,CASSPGLAEYEQYF
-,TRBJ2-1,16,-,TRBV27,TGTGCCAGCAGTTTATTGGTAGGCCTCACCTACAATGAGCAGTTCTTC,CASSLLVGLTYNEQFF
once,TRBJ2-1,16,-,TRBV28,TGTGCCAGCAGTTACCCTCCTCCGAGCTCCTACAATGAGCAGTTCTTC,CASSYPPPSSYNEQFF
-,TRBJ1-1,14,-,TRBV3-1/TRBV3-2,TGTGCCAGCAGCCAAGAGGCCCAGAAAGGAGAAGCTTTCTTT,CASSQEAQKGEAFF
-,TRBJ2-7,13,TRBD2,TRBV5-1,TGCGCCAGCAGCTTGGGCGGGGGCTACGAGCAGTACTTC,CASSLGGGYEQYF
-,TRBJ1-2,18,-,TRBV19,TGTGCCAGTAAAGCCTCCGGGGGCGGGATCGATTGGCACTATGGCTACACCTTC,CASKASGGGIDWHYGYTF
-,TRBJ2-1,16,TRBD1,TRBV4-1,TGCGCCAGCAGCCAAGAACCTGCAGGGGGCTACAATGAGCAGTTCTTC,CASSQEPAGGYNEQFF
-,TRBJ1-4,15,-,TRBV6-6,TGTGCCAGCAGTGCGTGGGGGCAGCCTAATGAAAAACTGTTTTTT,CASSAWGQPNEKLFF
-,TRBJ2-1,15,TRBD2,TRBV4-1,TGCGCCAGCAGCCAAAGGTTAGCGGGTTACAATGAGCAGTTCTTC,CASSQRLAGYNEQFF
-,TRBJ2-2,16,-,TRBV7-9,TGTGCCAGCAGCTTAAGGGACACCCTAAACACCGGGGAGCTGTTTTTT,CASSLRDTLNTGELFF
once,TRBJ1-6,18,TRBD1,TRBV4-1,TGCGCCAGCAGCTATACGGACAGGAGAGACTACTATAATTCACCCCTCCACTTT,CASSYTDRRDYYNSPLHF
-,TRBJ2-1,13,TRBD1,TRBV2,TGTGCCAGCAGTGGACAGGGCGTGGATGAGCAGTTCTTC,CASSGQGVDEQFF
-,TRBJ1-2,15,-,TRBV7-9,TGTGCCAGCAGCCCGGGCAGGGGAGGCCCCTATGGCTACACCTTC,CASSPGRGGPYGYTF
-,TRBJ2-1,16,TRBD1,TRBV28,TGTGCCAGCAGCGGTACCGGGACAGGTCCCTACAATGAGCAGTTCTTC,CASSGTGTGPYNEQFF
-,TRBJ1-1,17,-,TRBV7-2,TGTGCCAGCAGCTTGTCTTACGCGAGGGCGGTTCACACTGAAGCTTTCTTT,CASSLSYARAVHTEAFF
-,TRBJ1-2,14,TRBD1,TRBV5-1,TGCGCCAGCGTACCAACGACAGGGAACTATGGCTACACCTTC,CASVPTTGNYGYTF
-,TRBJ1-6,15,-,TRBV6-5,TGTGCCAGCAGTTACTCGAAGGACATTTATTCACCCCTCCACTTT,CASSYSKDIYSPLHF